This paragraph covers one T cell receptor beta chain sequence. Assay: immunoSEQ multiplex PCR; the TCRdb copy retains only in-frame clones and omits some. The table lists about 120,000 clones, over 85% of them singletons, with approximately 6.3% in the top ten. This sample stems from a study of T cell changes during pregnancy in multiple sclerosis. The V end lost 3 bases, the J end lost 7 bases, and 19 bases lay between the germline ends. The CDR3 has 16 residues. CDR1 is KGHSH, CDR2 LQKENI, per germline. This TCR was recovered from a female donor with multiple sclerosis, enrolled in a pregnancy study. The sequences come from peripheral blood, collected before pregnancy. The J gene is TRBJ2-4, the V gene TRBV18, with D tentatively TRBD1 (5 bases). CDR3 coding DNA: TGTGCCAGCTCACCTCCGTGGGGCCGTGTGGAGAACATTCAGTACTTC. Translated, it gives CASSPPWGRVENIQYF.